The rows below give T cell receptor beta chains drawn from one sample of a study of cytomegalovirus exposure and HLA in healthy donors. Some clones are missing from TCRdb's copy, which holds only in-frame ones; the method was immunoSEQ multiplex PCR. This table holds about 140,000 clones, 60% to 80% found once. The specimen was PBMCs. These receptors were obtained from a young man in good health and CMV-seronegative. The CDR3 runs from the conserved cysteine through the conserved F or W. D genes are given only for firm matches. Clone sizes are given selectively: once, few, many, or a class where the clone is expanded.

>.|.|TRBJ2-7|TRBV6-5
TGTGCCAGCAGTGGGTCCACGGCGGAACAGTACTTC
CASSGSTAEQYF
>.|few|TRBJ2-1|TRBV21-1
TGTGCCAGCAGCAAAGGTCACAGGCCCTCCTACAATGAGCAGTTCTTC
CASSKGHRPSYNEQFF
>.|.|TRBJ2-7|TRBV25-1
TGTGCCAGCAGTGTATCGGGTCGGCAGGGCTCCTACGAGCAGTACTTC
CASSVSGRQGSYEQYF
>TRBD1|.|TRBJ2-3|TRBV5-6
TGTGCCAGCAGCCCTTCACAGGGGGCAGATACGCAGTATTTT
CASSPSQGADTQYF
>.|once|TRBJ1-1|TRBV4-2
TGTGCCAGCAGCCAAGTGTGGGAGTACACTGAAGCTTTCTTT
CASSQVWEYTEAFF
>.|.|TRBJ2-7|TRBV7-3
TGTGCCAGCAGCTGGGGGCCGACTCCCTACGAGCAGTACTTC
CASSWGPTPYEQYF
>TRBD1|few|TRBJ1-2|TRBV27
TGTGCCAGCAGTTTCCGGACAGGGGAAAGGGATGGCTACACCTTC
CASSFRTGERDGYTF
>TRBD1|.|TRBJ2-7|TRBV11-2
TGTGCCAGCAGCTCGGACAGGGCCTACGAGCAGTACTTC
CASSSDRAYEQYF
>TRBD1|few|TRBJ2-1|TRBV28
TGTGCCAGCAGTTTAGCCCGGGGACAGGGGGCGAATGAGCAGTTCTTC
CASSLARGQGANEQFF
>.|.|TRBJ1-5|TRBV5-1
TGCGCCAGCAGCTTGGATCAGGGCAATCAGCCCCAGCATTTT
CASSLDQGNQPQHF
>TRBD2|.|TRBJ2-3|TRBV9
TGTGCCAGCAGCTTCCATCCTAGCGGGACCACAGATACGCAGTATTTT
CASSFHPSGTTDTQYF
>.|.|TRBJ1-1|TRBV30
TGTGCCTGGAGTCCCCTCGAGAGGTTGAACACTGAAGCTTTCTTT
CAWSPLERLNTEAFF
>.|.|TRBJ2-7|TRBV2
TGTGCCAGCAGTGAGGCGGGGGAGCAGTACTTC
CASSEAGEQYF